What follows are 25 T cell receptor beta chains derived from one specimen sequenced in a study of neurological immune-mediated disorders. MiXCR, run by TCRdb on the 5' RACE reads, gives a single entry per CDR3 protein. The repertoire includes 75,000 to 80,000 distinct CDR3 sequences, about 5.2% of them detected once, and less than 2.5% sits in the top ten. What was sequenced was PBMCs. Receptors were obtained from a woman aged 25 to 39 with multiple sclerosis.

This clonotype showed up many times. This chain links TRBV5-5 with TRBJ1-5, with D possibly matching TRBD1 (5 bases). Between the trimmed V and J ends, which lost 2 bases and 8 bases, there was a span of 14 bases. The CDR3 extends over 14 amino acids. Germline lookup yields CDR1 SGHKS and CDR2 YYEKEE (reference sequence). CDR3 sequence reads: CASSFQGVAEPQHF. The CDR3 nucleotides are TGTGCCAGCAGCTTTCAAGGGGTAGCGGAGCCCCAGCATTTT.

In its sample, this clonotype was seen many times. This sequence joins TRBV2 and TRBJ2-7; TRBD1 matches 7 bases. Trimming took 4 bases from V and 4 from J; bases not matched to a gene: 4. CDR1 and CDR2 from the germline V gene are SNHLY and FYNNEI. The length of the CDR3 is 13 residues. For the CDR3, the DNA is TGTGCCAGCAGTGGGGACAGAGTTTACGAGCAGTACTTC. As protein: CASSGDRVYEQYF. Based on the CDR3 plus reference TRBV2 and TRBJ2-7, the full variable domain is EPEVTQTPSHQVTQMGQEVILRCVPISNHLYFYWYRQILGQKVEFLVSFYNNEISEKSEIFDDQFSVERPDGSNFTLKIRSTKLEDSAMYFCASSGDRVYEQYFGPGTRLTVT.

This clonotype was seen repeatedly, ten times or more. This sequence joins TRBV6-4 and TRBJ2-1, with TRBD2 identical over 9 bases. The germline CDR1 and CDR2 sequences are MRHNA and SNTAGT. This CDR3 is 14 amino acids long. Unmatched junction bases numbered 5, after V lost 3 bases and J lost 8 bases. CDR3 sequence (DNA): TGTGCCAGCAGTGAGCGGGGGGGCATGGATGAGCAGTTCTTC. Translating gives CASSERGGMDEQFF.

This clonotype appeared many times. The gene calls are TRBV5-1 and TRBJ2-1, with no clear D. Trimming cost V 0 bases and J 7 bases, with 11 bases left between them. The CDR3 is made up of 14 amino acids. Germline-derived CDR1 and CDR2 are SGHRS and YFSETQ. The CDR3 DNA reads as TGCGCCAGCAGCTTGGGACCCCTTCCGAATGAGCAGTTCTTC. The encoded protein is CASSLGPLPNEQFF.

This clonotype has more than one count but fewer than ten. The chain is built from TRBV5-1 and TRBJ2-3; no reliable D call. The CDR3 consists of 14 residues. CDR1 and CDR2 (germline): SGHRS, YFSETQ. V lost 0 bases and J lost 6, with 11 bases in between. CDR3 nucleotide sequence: TGCGCCAGCAGCTTGGGGCAAACTTGGGATACGCAGTATTTT. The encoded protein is CASSLGQTWDTQYF.

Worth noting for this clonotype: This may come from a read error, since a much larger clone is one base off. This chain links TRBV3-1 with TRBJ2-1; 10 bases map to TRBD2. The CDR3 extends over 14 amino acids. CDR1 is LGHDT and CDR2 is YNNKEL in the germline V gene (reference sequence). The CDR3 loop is CTSTVSGRIREQFF. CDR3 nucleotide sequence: TGTACCAGCACCGTTAGCGGGAGGATTCGCGAGCAGTTCTTC.

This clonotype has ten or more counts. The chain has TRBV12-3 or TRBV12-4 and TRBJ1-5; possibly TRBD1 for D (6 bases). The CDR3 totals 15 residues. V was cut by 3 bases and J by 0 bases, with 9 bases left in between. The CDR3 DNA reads TGTGCCAGCAGTTTTCAGGGGAGTAGCAATCAGCCCCAGCATTTT. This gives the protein CASSFQGSSNQPQHF.

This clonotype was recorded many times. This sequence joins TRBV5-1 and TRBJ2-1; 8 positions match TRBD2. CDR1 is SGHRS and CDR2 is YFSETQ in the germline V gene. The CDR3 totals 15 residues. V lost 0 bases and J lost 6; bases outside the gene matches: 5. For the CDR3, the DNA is TGCGCCAGCAGCTTGGGAGTAGCGGGAACCAATGAGCAGTTCTTC. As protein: CASSLGVAGTNEQFF. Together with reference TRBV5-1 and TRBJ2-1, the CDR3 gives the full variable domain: KAGVTQTPRYLIKTRGQQVTLSCSPISGHRSVSWYQQTPGQGLQFLFEYFSETQRNKGNFPGRFSGRQFSNSRSEMNVSTLELGDSALYLCASSLGVAGTNEQFFGPGTRLTVL.

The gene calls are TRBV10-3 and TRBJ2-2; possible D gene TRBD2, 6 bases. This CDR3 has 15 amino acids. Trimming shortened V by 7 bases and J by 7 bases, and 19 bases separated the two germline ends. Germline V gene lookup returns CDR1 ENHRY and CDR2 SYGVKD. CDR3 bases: TGTGCCATCACCCCGCGGGGAGAGGGAGGCGGGGAGCTGTTTTTT. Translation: CAITPRGEGGGELFF.

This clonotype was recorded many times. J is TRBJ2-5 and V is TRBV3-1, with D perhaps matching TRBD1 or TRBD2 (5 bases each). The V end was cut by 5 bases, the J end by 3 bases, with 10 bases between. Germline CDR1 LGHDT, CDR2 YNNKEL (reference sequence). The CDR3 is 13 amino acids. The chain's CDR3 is CASSYMGEETQYF. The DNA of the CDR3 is TGTGCCAGCAGCTATATGGGGGAAGAGACCCAGTACTTC.

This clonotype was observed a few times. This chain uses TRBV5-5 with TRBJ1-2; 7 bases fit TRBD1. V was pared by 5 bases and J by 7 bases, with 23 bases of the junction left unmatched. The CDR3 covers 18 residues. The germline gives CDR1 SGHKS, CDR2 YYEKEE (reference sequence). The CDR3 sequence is CASSFNDPRDSNGIGYTF. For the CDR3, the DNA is TGTGCCAGCAGTTTCAACGATCCACGGGACAGCAATGGTATTGGCTACACCTTC.

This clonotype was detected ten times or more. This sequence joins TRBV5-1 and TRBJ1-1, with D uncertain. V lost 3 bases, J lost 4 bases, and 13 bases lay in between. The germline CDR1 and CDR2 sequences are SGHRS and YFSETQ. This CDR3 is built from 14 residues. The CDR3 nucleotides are TGCGCCAGCAGCTCGAGGCTTGGCGGCACTGAAGCTTTCTTT. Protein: CASSSRLGGTEAFF.

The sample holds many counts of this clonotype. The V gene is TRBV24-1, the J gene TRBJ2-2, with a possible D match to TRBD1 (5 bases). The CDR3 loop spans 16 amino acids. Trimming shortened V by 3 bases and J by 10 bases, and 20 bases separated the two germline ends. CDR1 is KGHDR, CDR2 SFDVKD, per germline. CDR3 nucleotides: TGTGCCACCAGTGATATTATCACCGCAGGACACGTGGAGCTGTTTTTT. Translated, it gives CATSDIITAGHVELFF.

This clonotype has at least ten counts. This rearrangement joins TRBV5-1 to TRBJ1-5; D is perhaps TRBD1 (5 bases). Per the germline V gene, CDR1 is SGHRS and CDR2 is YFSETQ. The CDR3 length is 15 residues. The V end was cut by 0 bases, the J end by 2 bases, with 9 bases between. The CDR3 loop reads CASSLGGEGNQPQHF. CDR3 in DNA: TGCGCCAGCAGCTTGGGAGGGGAAGGCAATCAGCCCCAGCATTTT.

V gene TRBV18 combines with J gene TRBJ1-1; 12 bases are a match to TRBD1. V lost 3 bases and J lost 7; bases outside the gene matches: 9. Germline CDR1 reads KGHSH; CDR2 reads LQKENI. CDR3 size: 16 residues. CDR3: CASSPPLGQGAGEAFF. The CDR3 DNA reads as TGTGCCAGCTCACCCCCCTTGGGACAGGGGGCTGGTGAAGCTTTCTTT.

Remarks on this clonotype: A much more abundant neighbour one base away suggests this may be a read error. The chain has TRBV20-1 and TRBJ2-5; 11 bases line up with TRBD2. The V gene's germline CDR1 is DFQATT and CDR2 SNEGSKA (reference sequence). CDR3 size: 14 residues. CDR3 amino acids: CSARGGLAEENQYF. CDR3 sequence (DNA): TGCAGTGCTAGAGGGGGACTAGCGGAAGAGAACCAGTACTTC.

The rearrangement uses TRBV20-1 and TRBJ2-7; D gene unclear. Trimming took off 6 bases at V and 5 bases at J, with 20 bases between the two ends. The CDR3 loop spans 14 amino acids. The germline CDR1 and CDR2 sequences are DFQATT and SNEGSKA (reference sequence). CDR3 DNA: TGCAGTGCCCCCGGAATCCGCCCGAGTGACGAGCAGTACTTC. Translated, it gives CSAPGIRPSDEQYF.

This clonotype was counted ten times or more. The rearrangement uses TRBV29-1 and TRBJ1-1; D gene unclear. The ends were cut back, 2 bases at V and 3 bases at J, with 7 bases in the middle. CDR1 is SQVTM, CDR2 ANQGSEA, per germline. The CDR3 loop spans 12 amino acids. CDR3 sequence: CSVEQMDTEAFF. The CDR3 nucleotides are TGCAGCGTTGAACAGATGGACACTGAAGCTTTCTTT.

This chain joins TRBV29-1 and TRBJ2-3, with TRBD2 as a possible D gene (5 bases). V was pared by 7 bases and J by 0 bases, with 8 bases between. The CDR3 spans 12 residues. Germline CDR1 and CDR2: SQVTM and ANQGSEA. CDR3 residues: CSEADSTDTQYF. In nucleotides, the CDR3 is TGCAGCGAAGCGGACAGCACAGATACGCAGTATTTT.

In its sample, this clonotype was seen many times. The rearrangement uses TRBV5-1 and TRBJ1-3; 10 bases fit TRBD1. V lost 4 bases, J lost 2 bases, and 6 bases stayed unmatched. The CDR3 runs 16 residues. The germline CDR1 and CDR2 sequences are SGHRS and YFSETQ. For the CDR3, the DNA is TGCGCCAGCAGCCAAGGAGGGACAGGGGCTGGAAACACCATATATTTT. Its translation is CASSQGGTGAGNTIYF. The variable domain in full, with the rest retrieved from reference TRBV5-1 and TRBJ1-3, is KAGVTQTPRYLIKTRGQQVTLSCSPISGHRSVSWYQQTPGQGLQFLFEYFSETQRNKGNFPGRFSGRQFSNSRSEMNVSTLELGDSALYLCASSQGGTGAGNTIYFGEGSWLTVV.

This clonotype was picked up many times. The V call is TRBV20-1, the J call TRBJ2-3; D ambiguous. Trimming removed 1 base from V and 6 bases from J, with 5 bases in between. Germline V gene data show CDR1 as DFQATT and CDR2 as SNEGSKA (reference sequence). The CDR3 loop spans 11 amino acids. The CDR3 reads CSARVSDTQYF. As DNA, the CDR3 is TGCAGTGCTAGAGTTTCGGATACGCAGTATTTT.

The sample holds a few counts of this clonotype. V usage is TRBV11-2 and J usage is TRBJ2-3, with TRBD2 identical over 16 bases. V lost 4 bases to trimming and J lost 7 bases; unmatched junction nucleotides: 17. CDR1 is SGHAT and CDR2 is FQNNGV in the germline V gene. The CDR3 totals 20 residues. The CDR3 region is CASSSPGLAGGTKRRNTQYF. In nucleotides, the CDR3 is TGTGCCAGCAGCTCCCCGGGACTAGCGGGGGGGACGAAAAGGAGAAATACGCAGTATTTT.

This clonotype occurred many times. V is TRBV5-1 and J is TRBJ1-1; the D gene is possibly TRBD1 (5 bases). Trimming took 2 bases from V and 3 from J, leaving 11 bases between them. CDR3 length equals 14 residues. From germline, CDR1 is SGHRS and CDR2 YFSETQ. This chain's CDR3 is CASSLQGEDTEAFF. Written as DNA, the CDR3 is TGCGCCAGCAGCTTACAAGGGGAAGACACTGAAGCTTTCTTT.

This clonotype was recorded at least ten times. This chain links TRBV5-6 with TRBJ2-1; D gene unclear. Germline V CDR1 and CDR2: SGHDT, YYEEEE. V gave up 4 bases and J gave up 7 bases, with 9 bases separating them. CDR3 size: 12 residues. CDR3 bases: TGTGCCAGCAGCCAAACAAAAAATGAGCAGTTCTTC. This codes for CASSQTKNEQFF.

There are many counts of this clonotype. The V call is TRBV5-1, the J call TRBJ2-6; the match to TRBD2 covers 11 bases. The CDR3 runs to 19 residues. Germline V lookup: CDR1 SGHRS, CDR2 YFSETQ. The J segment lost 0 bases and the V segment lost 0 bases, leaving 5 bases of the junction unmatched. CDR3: CASSLAGGLAASGANVLTF. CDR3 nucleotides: TGCGCCAGCAGCTTGGCCGGGGGACTAGCGGCCTCTGGGGCCAACGTCCTGACTTTC.